This TCR beta chain appears in the sequencing data of a study of CD8+CD57+ T cells in acquired aplastic anemia. Study overall: Yields of DNA that came from sorted CD4+ and CD8+ cells averaged approximately 3.5 ug.

The V segment lost 4 bases and the J segment 4 bases; nucleotides outside the gene matches: 11. Germline values: CDR1 SGDLS, CDR2 YYNGEE. There are 15 residues in the CDR3. This clonotype was counted many times. Genomic DNA constituted the template upon which TCR beta VDJ and CDR3 profiling was performed. TCRdb ran MiXCR on the reads and lists one entry per CDR3 protein. The data show about 190,000 distinct CDR3 sequences, 64% seen once. The source is a human donor with severe aplastic anemia or a healthy control (not recorded which). The specimen sequenced was sorted CD4+, CD8+, or CD8+CD57+ T cells (not recorded which) from PBMCs. This chain connects TRBV9 to TRBJ2-7; 7 bases match TRBD1. CDR3 sequence (DNA): TGTGCCAGCAGCCCATCTTGGGACAGTGGGTACGAGCAGTACTTC. Translation: CASSPSWDSGYEQYF.